The 13 T cell receptor beta chains presented below share a single source sample, sequenced in a study of blood T cell repertoires in COVID-19. Profiled with immunoSEQ multiplex PCR; TCRdb holds only in-frame clones, not every one. Of around 430,000 clones in the sample, about 87% were seen once. Input material: PBMCs or T cells enriched from blood (not recorded which). These receptor sequences come from a woman between 50 and 59 years old who had recovered from COVID-19.

This chain connects TRBV6-5 to TRBJ2-7; D unclear. Trimming left V 8 bases short and J 2 bases short, with 7 bases between. The CDR3 spans 11 residues. Per the germline V gene, CDR1 is MNHEY and CDR2 is SVGAGI. CDR3 DNA sequence: TGTGCCAGCCTGGGCCCCTACGAGCAGTACTTC. It translates to CASLGPYEQYF.

The chain recombines TRBV7-9 with TRBJ2-1; D unresolved. CDR1 and CDR2 (germline): SEHNR, FQNEAQ (reference sequence). V lost 1 base to trimming and J lost 9 bases, with 7 bases between them. The CDR3 length is 12 residues. The CDR3 spells CASSLDRSEQFF. The DNA of the CDR3 is TGTGCCAGCAGCTTAGACCGGAGTGAGCAGTTCTTC. The full variable domain, with the rest looked up from reference TRBV7-9 and TRBJ2-1, is DTGVSQNPRHKITKRGQNVTFRCDPISEHNRLYWYRQTLGQGPEFLTYFQNEAQLEKSRLLSDRFSAERPKGSFSTLEIQRTEQGDSAMYLCASSLDRSEQFFGPGTRLTVL.

The rearrangement joins TRBV2 to TRBJ2-2; D is undetermined. Germline CDR1 reads SNHLY; CDR2 reads FYNNEI. With 4 bases removed from V and 6 bases from J, the gap between germline ends came to 12 bases. The CDR3 is 14 residues long. This chain's CDR3 is CASSVSVSAGELFF. Written as DNA, the CDR3 is TGTGCCAGCAGTGTATCAGTCTCCGCCGGGGAGCTGTTTTTT.

The sample holds a few counts of this clone. V usage is TRBV4-3 and J usage is TRBJ2-7; D might be TRBD2 (6 bases). Germline values: CDR1 LGHNA, CDR2 YSLEER. This CDR3 is 15 amino acids long. V was trimmed by 1 base and J by 4 bases, leaving 14 bases between them. The CDR3, as DNA: TGCGCCAGCAGCCAAGCTACGGGCGGAGGGTACGAGCAGTACTTC. Protein product: CASSQATGGGYEQYF.

The J gene is TRBJ2-5, the V gene TRBV5-8, with 11 bases that match TRBD2. V was pared by 2 bases and J by 5 bases, with 8 bases of the junction left unmatched. From germline, CDR1 is SGHTS and CDR2 YDEGEE. This CDR3 spans 16 amino acids. CDR3 DNA sequence: TGTGCCAGCAGCTTCCTGACTAGCGGGGAGCGGGAGACCCAGTACTTC. This sequence encodes CASSFLTSGERETQYF.

The V call is TRBV20-1, the J call TRBJ2-5, with a tentative D call TRBD1 (5 bases). This CDR3 contains 14 residues. The V end was cut by 3 bases, the J end by 5 bases, with 16 bases between. Germline V lookup: CDR1 DFQATT, CDR2 SNEGSKA (reference sequence). The CDR3 nucleotides read TGCAGTGCTAGTGGCAGGGTCCCATGGGAGACCCAGTACTTC. It translates to CSASGRVPWETQYF.

This clone was recorded a few times. The rearrangement links TRBV5-4 to TRBJ1-3, with D tentatively TRBD1 (5 bases). Germline values: CDR1 SGHNT, CDR2 YYREEE (reference sequence). V was clipped by 0 bases and J by 0 bases, with 7 bases between them. This CDR3 is built from 15 residues. CDR3 nucleotides: TGTGCCAGCAGCTTGGGACAGAGCTCTGGAAACACCATATATTTT. Its protein is CASSLGQSSGNTIYF.

The chain is built from TRBV29-1 and TRBJ2-2; 9 bases align to TRBD1. V lost 5 bases, J lost 6 bases, and 10 bases stayed unmatched. This CDR3 has 15 amino acids. CDR1 and CDR2 (germline): SQVTM, ANQGSEA. The CDR3 region has the DNA TGCAGCGTTTCGAACCCCGGGACAGGGCCCGGGGAGCTGTTTTTT. Residues: CSVSNPGTGPGELFF.

This clone was seen just once. The CDR3 reads CASSYYRGKSEKLFF. The CDR3 coding sequence is TGTGCCAGCAGCTACTACAGGGGGAAGAGTGAAAAACTGTTTTTT. The V and J genes are TRBV5-8 and TRBJ1-4, with 8 bases fitting TRBD1. CDR3 size: 15 residues. Germline CDR1 reads SGHTS; CDR2 reads YDEGEE. Trimming took 3 bases from V and 7 from J; bases not matched to a gene: 8.

The chain has TRBV7-8 and TRBJ2-7; D uncertain. CDR3 length: 12 amino acids. Germline V CDR1 and CDR2: SGHVS, FQNEAQ. V was pared by 5 bases and J by 2 bases, with 7 bases between. The CDR3 sequence is CASSPYTYEQYF. As DNA, the CDR3 is TGTGCCAGCAGCCCGTATACCTACGAGCAGTACTTC. The full variable domain, its missing parts supplied by reference TRBV7-8 and TRBJ2-7, is GAGVSQSPRYKVAKRGQDVALRCDPISGHVSLFWYQQALGQGPEFLTYFQNEAQLDKSGLPSDRFFAERPEGSVSTLKIQRTQQEDSAVYLCASSPYTYEQYFGPGTRLTVT.

The rearrangement links TRBV4-1 to TRBJ2-3; 8 bases fit TRBD2. The V segment lost 2 bases and the J segment 4 bases; nucleotides outside the gene matches: 5. Germline CDR1 reads MGHRA; CDR2 reads YSYEKL. This CDR3 comprises 15 residues. The DNA for the CDR3 is TGCGCCAGCAGCCAAACTGGACTAGCAGCAGATACGCAGTATTTT. Encoded protein: CASSQTGLAADTQYF.

The chain is built from TRBV6-5 and TRBJ2-7; 8 positions agree with TRBD1. CDR3 size: 13 residues. The germline gives CDR1 MNHEY, CDR2 SVGAGI. V dropped 8 bases and J dropped 2; count of bases not matched to a gene: 5. The CDR3 region is CASGRTGTYEQYF. In DNA form, the CDR3 reads TGTGCCAGCGGGAGGACAGGGACCTACGAGCAGTACTTC.

V and J are TRBV28 and TRBJ1-2, with a tentative D call TRBD1 (5 bases). Trimming removed 7 bases from V and 8 bases from J, with 23 bases in between. The CDR3 has 15 amino acids. Looked up from germline, CDR1 is MDHEN and CDR2 is SYDVKM. CDR3 amino acids: CASNSPGGDRGGYTF. In DNA form, the CDR3 reads TGTGCCAGCAACTCCCCTGGAGGGGACCGGGGCGGCTACACCTTC.